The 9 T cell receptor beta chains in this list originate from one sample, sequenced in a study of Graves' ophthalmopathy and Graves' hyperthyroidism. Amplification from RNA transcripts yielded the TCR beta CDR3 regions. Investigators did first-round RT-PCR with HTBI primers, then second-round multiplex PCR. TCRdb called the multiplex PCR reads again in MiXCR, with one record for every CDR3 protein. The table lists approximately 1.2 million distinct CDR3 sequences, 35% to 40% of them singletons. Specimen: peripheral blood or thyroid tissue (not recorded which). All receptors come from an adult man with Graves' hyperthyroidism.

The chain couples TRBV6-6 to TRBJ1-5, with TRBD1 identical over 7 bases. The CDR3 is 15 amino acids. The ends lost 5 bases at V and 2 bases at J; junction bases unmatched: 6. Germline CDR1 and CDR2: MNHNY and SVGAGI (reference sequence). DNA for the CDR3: TGTGCCAGCAGTCAAACAGGGGACCGCAATCAGCCCCAGCATTTT. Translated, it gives CASSQTGDRNQPQHF.

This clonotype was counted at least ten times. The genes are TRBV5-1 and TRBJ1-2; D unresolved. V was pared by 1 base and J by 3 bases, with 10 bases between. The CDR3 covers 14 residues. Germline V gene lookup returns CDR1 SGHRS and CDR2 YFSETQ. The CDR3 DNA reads TGCGCCAGCAGCTTGAGATTGGGGTACTATGGCTACACCTTC. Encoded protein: CASSLRLGYYGYTF.

The CDR3 coding sequence is TGTGCCAGCAGCCGGACAGGGGTTAAGACATTCTGCTACACCTTC. Protein: CASSRTGVKTFCYTF. V gene TRBV5-8 combines with J gene TRBJ1-2, with TRBD1 identical over 9 bases. Per germline, CDR1 SGHTS and CDR2 YDEGEE. The CDR3 sequence is 15 residues long. The ends lost 4 bases at V and 9 bases at J; junction bases unmatched: 13.

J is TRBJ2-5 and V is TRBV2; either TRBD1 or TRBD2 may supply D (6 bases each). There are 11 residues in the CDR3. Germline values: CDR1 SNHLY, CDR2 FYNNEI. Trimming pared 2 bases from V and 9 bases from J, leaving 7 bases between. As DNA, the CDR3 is TGTGCCAGCAGTGAAAGGGGGGCCCAGTACTTC. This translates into CASSERGAQYF.

The DNA of the CDR3 is TGTGCCAGCAGCCAACCCGGGACAGGGGGTTACGAGCAGTACTTC. This sequence encodes CASSQPGTGGYEQYF. The chain combines TRBV14 with TRBJ2-7, with 11 bases aligning to TRBD1. The CDR3 runs to 15 residues. V shed 2 bases and J 4 bases; nucleotides not matched to a gene: 4. Germline V gives CDR1 SGHDN, CDR2 FVKESK.

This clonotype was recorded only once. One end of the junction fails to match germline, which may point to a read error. The CDR3 bases are TGTGCCAGCAGTAGACGGACGGAGGGGTCCTACGAGCAGTACTTC. Residues: CASSRRTEGSYEQYF. The rearrangement links TRBV10-3 to TRBJ2-7, with D possibly being TRBD2 (6 bases). The V gene's germline CDR1 is ENHRY and CDR2 SYGVKD. CDR3 size: 15 residues.

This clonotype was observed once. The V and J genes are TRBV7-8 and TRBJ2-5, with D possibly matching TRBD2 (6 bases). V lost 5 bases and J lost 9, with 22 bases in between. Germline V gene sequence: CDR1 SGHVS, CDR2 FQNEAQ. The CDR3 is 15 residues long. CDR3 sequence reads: CASSLRRGSGQPQYF. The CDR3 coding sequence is TGTGCCAGCAGCCTTAGACGGGGGAGTGGGCAGCCCCAGTACTTC. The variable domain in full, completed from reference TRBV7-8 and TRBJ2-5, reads GAGVSQSPRYKVAKRGQDVALRCDPISGHVSLFWYQQALGQGPEFLTYFQNEAQLDKSGLPSDRFFAERPEGSVSTLKIQRTQQEDSAVYLCASSLRRGSGQPQYFGPGTRLLVL.

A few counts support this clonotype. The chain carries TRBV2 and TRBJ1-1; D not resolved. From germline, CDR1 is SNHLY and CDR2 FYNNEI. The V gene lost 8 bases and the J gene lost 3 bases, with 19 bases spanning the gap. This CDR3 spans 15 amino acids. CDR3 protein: CASQGRAPRDTEAFF. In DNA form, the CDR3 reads TGTGCCAGCCAAGGCCGGGCCCCCCGCGACACTGAAGCTTTCTTT.

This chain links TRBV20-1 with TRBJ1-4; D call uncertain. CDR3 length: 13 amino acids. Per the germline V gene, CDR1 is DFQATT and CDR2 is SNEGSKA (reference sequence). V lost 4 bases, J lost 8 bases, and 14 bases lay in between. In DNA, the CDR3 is TGCAGTGCTACCCCTTGGACGAGCGAAAAACTGTTTTTT. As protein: CSATPWTSEKLFF.